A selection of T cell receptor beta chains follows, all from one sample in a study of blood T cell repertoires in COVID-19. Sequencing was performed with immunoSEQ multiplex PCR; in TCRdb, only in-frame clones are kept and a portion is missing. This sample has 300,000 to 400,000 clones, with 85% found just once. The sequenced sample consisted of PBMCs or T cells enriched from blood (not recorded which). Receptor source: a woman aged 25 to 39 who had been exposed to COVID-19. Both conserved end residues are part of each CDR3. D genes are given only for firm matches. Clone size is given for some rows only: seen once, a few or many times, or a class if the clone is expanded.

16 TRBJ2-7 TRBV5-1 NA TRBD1 TGCGCCAGCAGCTCGGAACAGGGGCCCGGCTCCTACGAGCAGTACTTC CASSSEQGPGSYEQYF
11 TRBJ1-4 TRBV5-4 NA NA TGTGCCAGCACTTTTCAAGGGGAACTGTTTTTT CASTFQGELFF
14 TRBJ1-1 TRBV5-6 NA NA TGTGCCAGCAGCTTGACCCTGGGAGTGACTGAAGCTTTCTTT CASSLTLGVTEAFF
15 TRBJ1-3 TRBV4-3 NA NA TGCGCCAGCAGCCCAGATACGGGACTTAGTAACACCATATATTTT CASSPDTGLSNTIYF
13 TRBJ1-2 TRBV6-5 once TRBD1 TGTGCCAGCAGGATGGACAGGGGTTATGGCTACACCTTC CASRMDRGYGYTF
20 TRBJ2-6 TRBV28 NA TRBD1 TGTGCCAGCAGTTTATTAATAGACAGGGGTAGATCGTCTGGGGCCAACGTCCTGACTTTC CASSLLIDRGRSSGANVLTF
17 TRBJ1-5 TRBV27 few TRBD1 TGTGCCAGCCGACTGGGACAGGGAAGCTATAGCAATCAGCCCCAGCATTTT CASRLGQGSYSNQPQHF
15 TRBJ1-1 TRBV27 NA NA TGTGCCAGCAGTTTTCGGAGTCGGGAGAACACTGAAGCTTTCTTT CASSFRSRENTEAFF
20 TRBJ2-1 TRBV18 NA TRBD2 TGTGCCAGCTCACCAACCGGGACTAGCTCTTATGTCTACCTGGGCGATGAGCAGTTCTTC CASSPTGTSSYVYLGDEQFF
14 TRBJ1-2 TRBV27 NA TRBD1 TGTGCCAGCAGTTCCTCGACAGGGAACTATGGCTACACCTTC CASSSSTGNYGYTF
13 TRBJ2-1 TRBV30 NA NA TGTGCCTGGAGTTGGCGGAGACTCAATGAGCAGTTCTTC CAWSWRRLNEQFF
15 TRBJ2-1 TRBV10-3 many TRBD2 TGTGCCATCAGGATGACTAGCGGGGCTTCAAATGAGCAGTTCTTC CAIRMTSGASNEQFF
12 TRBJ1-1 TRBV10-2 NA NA TGCGCCAGCAGTGAAGTAGTTACTGAAGCTTTCTTT CASSEVVTEAFF
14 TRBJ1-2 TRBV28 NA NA TGTGCCAGCAGCTCAGGACAGAGAGGCTATGGCTACACCTTC CASSSGQRGYGYTF
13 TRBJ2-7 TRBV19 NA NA TGTGCCAGTAGCTCGGGGGTTTCCTACGAGCAGTACTTC CASSSGVSYEQYF
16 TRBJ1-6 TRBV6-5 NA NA TGTGCCAGCAGTTACCTCTCCAGCTCCTATAATTCACCCCTCCACTTT CASSYLSSSYNSPLHF
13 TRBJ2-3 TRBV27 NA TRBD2 TGTGCCAGCAGTGCTACGGGGGGGGATACGCAGTATTTT CASSATGGDTQYF
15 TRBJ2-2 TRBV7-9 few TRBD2 TGTGCCAGCAGCAAAAGCGGGAGTAGCACCGGGGAGCTGTTTTTT CASSKSGSSTGELFF
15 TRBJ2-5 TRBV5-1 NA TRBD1 TGCGCCAGCAGCCTTACGGGACAGGGTCAAGAGACCCAGTACTTC CASSLTGQGQETQYF
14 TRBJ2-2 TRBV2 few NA TGTGCCAGCAGTCGGTTCGCGAACACCGGGGAGCTGTTTTTT CASSRFANTGELFF
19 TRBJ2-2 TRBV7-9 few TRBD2 TGTGCCAGCAGCTTAGCGATAGGTCTCCTAGCGGCTGCCACCGGGGAGCTGTTTTTT CASSLAIGLLAAATGELFF
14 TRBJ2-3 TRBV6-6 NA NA TGTGCCAGCAGTCCCCACTATGGCACAGATACGCAGTATTTT CASSPHYGTDTQYF
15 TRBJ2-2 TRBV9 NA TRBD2 TGTGCCAGCAGCGTCAGCGGGGGGAACACCGGGGAGCTGTTTTTT CASSVSGGNTGELFF
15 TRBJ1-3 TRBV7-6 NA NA TGTGCCAGCAGCTTGGACATGAGCTCTGGAAACACCATATATTTT CASSLDMSSGNTIYF
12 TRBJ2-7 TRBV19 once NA TGTGCCAGTATAGGGACAACCTACGAGCAGTACTTC CASIGTTYEQYF
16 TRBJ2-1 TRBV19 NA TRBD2 TGTGCCAGTAGTAAAGGACTAGCGGACACCTACAATGAGCAGTTCTTC CASSKGLADTYNEQFF
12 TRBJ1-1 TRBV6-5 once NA TGTGCCAGCAAGCGGGAGGGAACTGAAGCTTTCTTT CASKREGTEAFF
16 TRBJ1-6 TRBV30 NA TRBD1 TGTGCCTGGACCTTAGACAGGGACGACCTTCGATCACCCCTCCACTTT CAWTLDRDDLRSPLHF
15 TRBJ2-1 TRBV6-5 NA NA TGTGCCAGCAGTTACGGGGCGGGACGTCACAATGAGCAGTTCTTC CASSYGAGRHNEQFF
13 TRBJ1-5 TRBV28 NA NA TGTGCCAGCAGTTTTCCAAGCAATCAGCCCCAGCATTTT CASSFPSNQPQHF
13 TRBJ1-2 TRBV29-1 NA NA TGCAGCGTTGATAAGTCAGGGGATATAGGCTACACCTTC CSVDKSGDIGYTF
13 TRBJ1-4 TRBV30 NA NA TGTGCCTGGACCGGGATCACCAATGAAAAACTGTTTTTT CAWTGITNEKLFF
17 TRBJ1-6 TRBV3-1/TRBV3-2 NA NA TGTGCCAGCAGCCAAGATACGGGGAGCTCCTATAATTCACCCCTCCACTTT CASSQDTGSSYNSPLHF
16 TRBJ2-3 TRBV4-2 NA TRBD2 TGTGCCAGCAGCCAGTTAGGGCGGGGGGCCCCAGATACGCAGTATTTT CASSQLGRGAPDTQYF
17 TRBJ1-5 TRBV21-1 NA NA TGTGCCAGCAGCCGGGGGGGCAGGGGAATAGTCAATCAGCCCCAGCATTTT CASSRGGRGIVNQPQHF
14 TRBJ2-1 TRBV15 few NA TGTGCCACCAGCAGAGCTCAGGGCGATCGTGAGCAGTTCTTC CATSRAQGDREQFF
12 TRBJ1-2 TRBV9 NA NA TGTGCCAGCAGCGTTGGCCAGGGAGGCTACACCTTC CASSVGQGGYTF
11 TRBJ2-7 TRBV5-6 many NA TGTGCCAGCAGCTTGGGTCTCGAGCAGTACTTC CASSLGLEQYF
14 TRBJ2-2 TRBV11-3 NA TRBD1 TGTGCCAGCATGAGGGGGCGGCATGGCGGGGAGCTGTTTTTT CASMRGRHGGELFF
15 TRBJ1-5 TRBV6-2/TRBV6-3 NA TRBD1 TGTGCCAGCAGTGGCGGGACAGGCTACAATCAGCCCCAGCATTTT CASSGGTGYNQPQHF
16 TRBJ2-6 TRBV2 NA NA TGTGCCAGCAGTGAAGGGCCCCGAACTGGGGCCAACGTCCTGACTTTC CASSEGPRTGANVLTF
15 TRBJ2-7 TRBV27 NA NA TGTGCCAGCAGAACAAAAGGGGGAGTGGTAAACGAGCAGTACTTC CASRTKGGVVNEQYF